A selection of T cell receptor beta chains follows, all from one sample in a study of regulatory T cells in long-lasting Graves disease. In TCRdb, the multiplex PCR reads were re-called with MiXCR into one record per CDR3 protein. The sample comprises some 400,000 distinct CDR3 sequences, 15% of which are singletons, and 15% to 20% rests with the top ten. These data also formed part of another study, on T cells in Graves' hyperthyroidism and ophthalmopathy.

Here the sequenced sample was peripheral blood mononuclear cells (PBMCs), taken at new diagnosis, from a patient treated with antithyroid drugs. Receptors originate from a woman aged 25 to 39 with Graves disease. Each CDR3 is given without its conserved first and last residue. Size is stated for part of the rows, as once, few or many counts, or as a class when the clone is expanded.

>TRBV6-1|NA|NA
ASRRLAGDLYNEQY
>TRBV28|NA|TRBJ1-3
ASSAREYGNTIY
>TRBV24-1|few|TRBJ1-5
ATSDSGTGVGQPQH
>TRBV29-1|NA|TRBJ1-2
SVEDLGSYGYT
>TRBV4-1|few|TRBJ2-1
ASSQGTGRYNEQF
>TRBV24-1|NA|TRBJ2-5
ATSDGPPGQGEETQY
>TRBV10-3|NA|TRBJ1-4
AIRGGRNEKLF
>TRBV15|many|TRBJ2-7
ATRGSGGLGEQY
>TRBV11-2|many|TRBJ2-2
ASSASWVGELF
>TRBV28|few|TRBJ2-2
ASSLGLAATNPNTGELF
>TRBV12-3/TRBV12-4|many|TRBJ2-7
ASSLSSGSEQY
>TRBV13|few|TRBJ1-1
ASSYGRREAF
>TRBV11-2|NA|TRBJ2-7
ASRGAGASYEQY
>TRBV3-1|many|TRBJ2-4
ASSQTFSGMNIQY
>TRBV4-2|NA|TRBJ2-1
ASSQSFGQGNYNEQF
>TRBV6-2/TRBV6-3|few|TRBJ2-7
ASSYPGTVGEQY
>TRBV25-1|NA|TRBJ1-4
ASSEYRTGSQF
>TRBV20-1|many|TRBJ2-7
SARDRAPSGIDQY
>TRBV5-1|NA|TRBJ1-1
ASSLATGGTEAF
>TRBV19|many|TRBJ2-7
ASSISGTVYEQY
>TRBV6-2/TRBV6-3|many|TRBJ1-4
ASRPRQLANEKLF
>TRBV10-3|many|TRBJ2-7
AISDGPVYEQY
>TRBV28|NA|TRBJ2-7
ASSPGTGGPEQY
>TRBV12-5|once|TRBJ2-7
ASGLVTAHEQY
>TRBV20-1|NA|TRBJ2-5
SARQGGGSETQY
>TRBV7-9|many|TRBJ2-7
ASSLSGGRSYEQY
>TRBV30|many|TRBJ2-1
AWIRLAGVVKNEQF
>TRBV3-1|few|TRBJ1-4
ASSQGPDNEKLF
>TRBV27|many|TRBJ2-7
ASSLRFPGTSGSYEQY
>TRBV11-2|many|TRBJ1-3
ASSSDRGLSGNTIY
>TRBV20-1|many|TRBJ2-7
SAIAMNEQY
>TRBV7-2|many|TRBJ2-2
ASTPPGLAGGKAGELF
>TRBV30|NA|TRBJ2-3
ASGPSPIAGVTDTQY
>TRBV29-1|few|TRBJ1-4
SVQGAVNFREKLF
>TRBV20-1|NA|TRBJ1-4
SAAGGGEKLF
>TRBV18|many|TRBJ2-7
ASSPGHGYEQY
>TRBV4-2|NA|TRBJ2-7
ASSQWSGTGYSYEQY